What follows are 27 T cell receptor beta chains derived from one specimen sequenced in a study of human T cells and chemical hapten exposure. Time point given: healthy volunteer bleed at 6 weeks. Researchers extracted total RNA from unfractionated whole blood. TCRdb ran MiXCR on the RACE reads and lists one entry per CDR3 protein. The sample has approximately 34,000 distinct CDR3 sequences, 5.5% seen once. The specimen sequenced was whole blood. The receptor set was obtained from a human donor in good health. Some clones in this sample may be carry-over from other donors' samples.

This clonotype was found many times. The chain couples TRBV7-8 to TRBJ1-5; 7 bases align to TRBD1. CDR3 size: 14 residues. Germline CDR1 SGHVS, CDR2 FQNEAQ. The V and J ends lost 7 bases and 3 bases, in that order; junction bases with no gene match: 6. Here the CDR3 reads CASNPTGANQPQHF. The CDR3 DNA follows: TGTGCCAGCAATCCTACAGGGGCCAATCAGCCCCAGCATTTT.

A few counts support this clonotype. V and J are TRBV5-1 and TRBJ1-5; D is uncertain. The CDR3 has 13 residues. Germline CDR1 and CDR2: SGHRS and YFSETQ. V shed 0 bases and J shed 3 bases, with 4 bases lying between them. CDR3 protein: CASSLVPNQPQHF. The CDR3 coding sequence is TGCGCCAGCAGCTTGGTACCCAATCAGCCCCAGCATTTT.

The genes are TRBV20-1 and TRBJ1-2; 8 bases align to TRBD1. The CDR3 sequence is 14 residues long. The junction had 6 bases not matched to a gene; V was cut back by 6 bases and J by 0 bases. Germline values: CDR1 DFQATT, CDR2 SNEGSKA (reference sequence). The CDR3: CSAGDRSTNYGYTF. The DNA of the CDR3 is TGCAGTGCCGGGGACAGGTCCACTAACTATGGCTACACCTTC.

Notes on this clonotype: This may be a read error, as it is one base from a much larger clone. The chain uses TRBV4-1 and TRBJ2-1, with D tentatively TRBD1 (5 bases). This CDR3 is built from 15 residues. CDR1 MGHRA and CDR2 YSYEKL come from the germline V gene. The CDR3 DNA follows: TGCACCAGCAGCCAAGATGGTGTAGTGGGGCGACGGCAGTTCTTC. Translating it yields CTSSQDGVVGRRQFF.

This clonotype showed up just a few times. The V and J genes are TRBV12-3 or TRBV12-4 and TRBJ1-2; D may be TRBD1 (5 bases). V lost 3 bases to trimming and J lost 4 bases, with 15 bases between them. The CDR3 is 15 residues long. CDR3 nucleotides: TGTGCCAGCAGTTTCTGGTCAGGGTTCGGCTATGGCTACACCTTC. Translation: CASSFWSGFGYGYTF.

This clonotype showed up just a few times. CDR3 amino acids: CAIRTSSTDTQYF. Here the CDR3 DNA reads TGTGCCATCAGGACGTCTAGCACAGATACGCAGTATTTT. V usage is TRBV10-3 and J usage is TRBJ2-3; D not certain. CDR1 and CDR2 (germline): ENHRY, SYGVKD. V dropped 6 bases and J dropped 0 bases, with 7 bases sitting between them. The CDR3 covers 13 residues.

This clonotype was detected only a few times. CDR3 amino acids: CASSLSGTGNEKLFF. The DNA of the CDR3 is TGTGCCAGCAGTTTATCCGGGACGGGCAATGAAAAACTGTTTTTT. V gene TRBV28 combines with J gene TRBJ1-4; a possible D gene is TRBD1 (5 bases). With 1 base removed from V and 5 bases from J, the gap between germline ends came to 11 bases. This CDR3 spans 15 amino acids. Per germline, CDR1 MDHEN and CDR2 SYDVKM. Based on the CDR3 plus reference TRBV28 and TRBJ1-4, the full variable domain is DVKVTQSSRYLVKRTGEKVFLECVQDMDHENMFWYRQDPGLGLRLIYFSYDVKMKEKGDIPEGYSVSREKKERFSLILESASTNQTSMYLCASSLSGTGNEKLFFGSGTQLSVL.

The table lists this clonotype with many counts. The chain employs TRBV20-1 and TRBJ1-2; TRBD1 might be the D (5 bases). The germline V gene has CDR1 DFQATT and CDR2 SNEGSKA (reference sequence). The CDR3 totals 14 residues. V shed 6 bases and J shed 0 bases, with 14 bases lying between them. This CDR3 reads CSARGGEANYGYTF. For the CDR3, the DNA is TGCAGTGCCCGTGGGGGAGAAGCTAACTATGGCTACACCTTC.

This clonotype has more than one count but fewer than ten. The CDR3 here is CASGSTVMNTEAFF. The CDR3 nucleotides are TGTGCTAGTGGTTCGACCGTGATGAACACTGAAGCTTTCTTT. The genes are TRBV12-5 and TRBJ1-1; D is unclear. CDR3 size: 14 residues. Germline V gene lookup returns CDR1 LGHNT and CDR2 FRNRAP. V shed 4 bases and J shed 0 bases, with 9 bases lying between them. Filled out from reference TRBV12-5 and TRBJ1-1, the complete variable domain reads DARVTQTPRHKVTEMGQEVTMRCQPILGHNTVFWYRQTMMQGLELLAYFRNRAPLDDSGMPKDRFSAEMPDATLATLKIQPSEPRDSAVYFCASGSTVMNTEAFFGQGTRLTVV.

With respect to this clonotype: The missing conserved phenylalanine or tryptophan at the end of this CDR3 makes a read error likely. The V and J genes are TRBV12-3 or TRBV12-4 and TRBJ1-2; D is uncertain. Trimming took off 8 bases at V and 3 bases at J, with 4 bases between the two ends. The CDR3 has 10 residues. The CDR3 DNA is TGTGCCAGCGGGGACTATGGCTACACCCTC. Translated, it gives CASGDYGYTL.

This clonotype was recorded many times. The chain has TRBV3-1 and TRBJ2-3; TRBD1 might be the D (6 bases). With 4 bases removed from V and 2 bases from J, the gap between germline ends came to 19 bases. CDR3 size: 17 residues. The germline V gene has CDR1 LGHDT and CDR2 YNNKEL (reference sequence). In DNA, the CDR3 is TGTGCCAGCAGCCGTGGGGTAGACCGGACAGTCACAGATACGCAGTATTTT. Its translation is CASSRGVDRTVTDTQYF.

This clonotype was observed a few times. The rearrangement uses TRBV12-3 or TRBV12-4 and TRBJ1-1; D is unclear. This CDR3 is 13 amino acids long. V was trimmed by 2 bases and J by 1 base, leaving 5 bases between them. This CDR3 reads CASSLFQNTEAFF. CDR3 nucleotide sequence: TGTGCCAGCAGTTTATTCCAGAACACTGAAGCTTTCTTT.

The table lists this clonotype with many counts. V usage is TRBV20-1 and J usage is TRBJ1-4; 8 bases match TRBD1. Germline V gene lookup returns CDR1 DFQATT and CDR2 SNEGSKA (reference sequence). This CDR3 comprises 13 residues. Losses at the gene ends were 6 bases for V and 7 bases for J; bases not matched to a gene: 7. In DNA form, the CDR3 reads TGCAGTGCCTCAGGGGGCGTCGGTGAAAAACTGTTTTTT. Encoded protein: CSASGGVGEKLFF.

This clonotype was detected many times. This chain connects TRBV11-1 to TRBJ2-3, with D perhaps matching TRBD1 (6 bases). Germline CDR1 SGHAT, CDR2 FQDESV (reference sequence). The CDR3 contains 17 residues. V was trimmed by 5 bases and J by 2 bases, leaving 20 bases between them. The CDR3: CASSAQGFGGSTDTQYF. CDR3 sequence (DNA): TGTGCCAGCAGCGCACAGGGTTTTGGTGGATCCACAGATACGCAGTATTTT. The entire variable domain, with the rest obtained from reference TRBV11-1 and TRBJ2-3, is as follows: EAEVAQSPRYKITEKSQAVAFWCDPISGHATLYWYRQILGQGPELLVQFQDESVVDDSQLPKDRFSAERLKGVDSTLKIQPAELGDSAMYLCASSAQGFGGSTDTQYFGPGTRLTVL.

Only a few counts were recorded for this clonotype. The chain links TRBV6-5 to TRBJ1-1; 7 nucleotides align to TRBD1. Germline CDR1 and CDR2: MNHEY and SVGAGI. The CDR3 has 15 amino acids. Trimming cost V 0 bases and J 0 bases; bases outside gene matches: 1. The CDR3 here is CASSYSTGVNTEAFF. CDR3 coding DNA: TGTGCCAGCAGTTACTCCACAGGGGTGAACACTGAAGCTTTCTTT.

DNA for the CDR3: TGTGCCAGCAGTGAACAGGGCACAGATACGCAGTATTTT. Its protein product is CASSEQGTDTQYF. The chain has TRBV6-1 and TRBJ2-3; D is undetermined. This CDR3 has 13 amino acids. Deletions cut 2 bases from V and 1 base from J, with 4 bases between. Germline CDR1 is MNHNS and CDR2 is SASEGT.

There are many counts of this clonotype. The V gene is TRBV29-1, the J gene TRBJ2-7, with 11 positions matching TRBD2. Germline CDR1 and CDR2: SQVTM and ANQGSEA. The V gene end was trimmed by 3 bases and the J gene end by 5 bases; junction bases not matched to a gene: 9. The CDR3 length is 15 residues. CDR3 sequence (DNA): TGCAGCGTTGAGTCGCTAGCGGGAGGAACGGACGAGCAGTACTTC. It translates to CSVESLAGGTDEQYF.

This clonotype was recorded at least ten times. J is TRBJ1-4 and V is TRBV7-9; D is unclear. This CDR3 region has 17 residues. V was cut by 1 base and J by 5 bases, with 17 bases left in between. The germline V gene encodes CDR1 SEHNR and CDR2 FQNEAQ (reference sequence). The CDR3: CASSLDISARGNEKLFF. CDR3 nucleotides: TGTGCCAGCAGCTTAGATATTTCGGCCAGAGGGAATGAAAAACTGTTTTTT.

This clonotype was seen a handful of times. The V and J genes are TRBV19 and TRBJ2-1; 13 positions agree with TRBD2. Unmatched junction bases numbered 3, after V lost 6 bases and J lost 4 bases. Germline CDR1 and CDR2: LNHDA and SQIVND (reference sequence). The CDR3 has 15 amino acids. The CDR3 DNA reads as TGTGCCAGTAGCGAGACTAGCGGGGGGTACAATGAGCAGTTCTTC. Its translation is CASSETSGGYNEQFF.

This clonotype was found many times. The genes are TRBV24-1 and TRBJ1-2; 9 bases are shared with TRBD1. CDR1 is KGHDR and CDR2 is SFDVKD in the germline V gene. This CDR3 is 17 amino acids long. Losses at the gene ends were 4 bases for V and 5 bases for J; bases not matched to a gene: 13. The CDR3 here is CATSDGPGQGRGYGYTF. CDR3 DNA: TGTGCCACCAGTGACGGACCGGGACAGGGCCGGGGGTATGGCTACACCTTC.

This clonotype was counted between two and nine times. The chain recombines TRBV5-1 with TRBJ1-1, with a possible D match to TRBD1 (5 bases). Trimming stripped 9 bases from V and 0 bases from J, with 12 bases between. The CDR3 is 13 amino acids. CDR1 SGHRS and CDR2 YFSETQ come from the germline V gene. In DNA form, the CDR3 reads TGCGCCACCCGACCGACAGTGAACACTGAAGCTTTCTTT. It encodes CATRPTVNTEAFF.

This clonotype was counted at least ten times. The V call is TRBV7-2, the J call TRBJ1-2; 10 nucleotides line up with TRBD1. Germline V lookup: CDR1 SGHTA, CDR2 FQGNSA. This CDR3 is built from 16 residues. The V and J ends lost 1 base and 7 bases, in that order; junction bases with no gene match: 9. The CDR3 loop is CASSLGVPGQGSGYTF. CDR3 nucleotides: TGTGCCAGCAGCTTAGGGGTACCGGGACAGGGGAGTGGCTACACCTTC.

This clonotype has a count of ten or more. The CDR3 nucleotides read TGCGCCAGCAGCTTGGATCGGAACACTGAAGCTTTCTTT. This translates into CASSLDRNTEAFF. The chain carries TRBV5-1 and TRBJ1-1; D remains unclear. CDR1 and CDR2 (germline): SGHRS, YFSETQ. The CDR3 sequence is 13 residues long. Deletions cut 0 bases from V and 1 base from J, with 4 bases between.

This clonotype was seen a handful of times. J is TRBJ2-7 and V is TRBV3-1; no firm D call. The length of the CDR3 is 12 residues. The germline V and J ends were trimmed by 10 bases and 6 bases, with 16 bases remaining between them. Per the germline V gene, CDR1 is LGHDT and CDR2 is YNNKEL (reference sequence). In DNA form, the CDR3 reads TGTGCCACCCCAGGCCCCCGCGGCGAGCAGTACTTC. Residues: CATPGPRGEQYF.

This clonotype was counted only a few times. The chain is built from TRBV6-5 and TRBJ1-1; unclear D gene. Germline V gene data show CDR1 as MNHEY and CDR2 as SVGAGI. The CDR3 has 13 amino acids. Trimming pared 3 bases from V and 1 base from J, leaving 6 bases between. CDR3 sequence reads: CASSYRANTEAFF. CDR3 DNA sequence: TGTGCCAGCAGTTATCGAGCGAACACTGAAGCTTTCTTT.

There are many counts of this clonotype. This sequence joins TRBV28 and TRBJ2-3; 8 bases map to TRBD2. J was trimmed by 5 bases and V by 7 bases; bases with no gene match: 11. The CDR3 is made up of 15 amino acids. In germline, CDR1 is MDHEN, CDR2 SYDVKM. The CDR3 is CASMTGREVKDTQYF. Written as DNA, the CDR3 is TGTGCCAGCATGACCGGGAGGGAGGTCAAAGATACGCAGTATTTT.

The chain links TRBV12-3 or TRBV12-4 to TRBJ1-1; 7 bases are shared with TRBD1. This CDR3 has 13 amino acids. V was pared by 6 bases and J by 5 bases, with 6 bases of the junction left unmatched. In nucleotides, the CDR3 is TGTGCCAGCAGAAAGGGGGCAGGAACTGAAGCTTTCTTT. Its translation is CASRKGAGTEAFF.